The present TCR beta chain was sequenced within a study of immune evolution from preneoplasia to lung adenocarcinoma (dated by TCRdb to the early 2020s). At the level of the whole study: HLA loss of heterozygosity was found in over 6% of AIS, around 14% of MIA and 30% to 40% of ADC lesions, and in no AAH lesions. The study profiled immune contexture across lung adenocarcinoma precursors and invasive adenocarcinoma using immune gene expression, TCR sequencing and multiplex immunofluorescence. Resected precursor lesions (AAH, AIS, MIA) and invasive adenocarcinomas were each compared against paired morphologically normal lung tissue. The sample size was set by how many specimens were available, not by a prior power calculation. The immune data were integrated with whole exome sequencing and methylation data obtained from the same cohort of nodules. The overall cohort was made up of fewer than 70 patients with pulmonary nodules who had surgical resection. TCR sequencing data were obtained from around 51 patients. According to the study, around 100 samples were used for TCR sequencing. POLYSOLVER was used to infer Class I HLA alleles from exome data, while LOHHLA was used to detect allele-specific HLA loss. Paper-wide results and their limitations: KRAS-mutant nodules showed the highest T cell clonality compared with EGFR-mutant or double wild-type lesions. The highest clonality was observed in normal lung, whereas higher T cell density and diversity but lower clonality appeared to be present in later-stage lesions. Because all patients came from Japan and China, whether the findings apply to Western populations was uncertain. Findings were based on association rather than direct causation; larger cohorts with long-term follow-up and longitudinal biopsies were deemed needed. Top T cell clone frequencies were highest in normal lung and appeared to decrease progressively from AAH through AIS, MIA and invasive adenocarcinoma.

Using the immunoSEQ hsTCRbeta Kit, TCR beta CDR3 regions were sequenced from DNA. The paper's processing steps were these. TCR sequencing data were analysed with the ImmunoSEQ Analyzer. T cell clonality was calculated on productive rearrangements as 1 minus Pielou's evenness. T cell diversity was measured with the inverse Simpson index on productive templates. T cell density was expressed as TCR beta template counts normalized to usable DNA, with usable DNA estimated by amplifying and sequencing housekeeping genes. Two-sided Kruskal-Wallis tests were used to compare TCR metrics between histologic stages. The source is immuneACCESS, and TCRdb retained only in-frame sequences with V and J called. Part of the clones is not carried over; for the studies checked, unresolved V genes explain less than half of this, and the remainder is unexplained. Clone size and the V and J calls come from that table; the DNA yielded D and trimming. The sample yields approximately 11,000 clones; roughly 88% were counted once. The top ten clonotypes cover roughly 3.6% of the sample.

The CDR1 and CDR2 encoded by the germline V gene are SQVTM and ANQGSEA. The CDR3 measures 14 amino acids from cysteine to phenylalanine. Kept here is only the CDR3 DNA, which spans 42 bases and is read in frame from base 1. Trimming accounts for 4 bases at V and 12 bases at J, while the number of junction bases matched to no gene is 13. Worth noting for this clone: The target of this receptor is not known. Per-base quality was not reported, and no clone a single base away is much larger than it.

Patients underwent resection in Japan or China between about 2013 and 2017. Two lung cancer pathologists independently confirmed the histologic diagnosis of each case on H&E slides. Macro-dissection after pathologic assessment enriched premalignant or tumor cells for nucleic acid extraction. DNA was isolated from FFPE tissue using the AllPrep DNA/RNA FFPE Kit. Rearrangement joined TRBV29-1 to TRBJ2-1, with 9 junctional bases fitting TRBD1. Material: FFPE invasive lung adenocarcinoma tissue. The sample's cell subset or site, from its label and the paper: frankly invasive lung adenocarcinoma (ADC). The receptor was isolated from a person aged 65-85 years with invasive lung adenocarcinoma. The sequenced DNA is TGCAGCGTTGGAGGACAGGGGTCCTTGGAGGGGCAGTTCTTC. Its translation is CSVGGQGSLEGQFF.